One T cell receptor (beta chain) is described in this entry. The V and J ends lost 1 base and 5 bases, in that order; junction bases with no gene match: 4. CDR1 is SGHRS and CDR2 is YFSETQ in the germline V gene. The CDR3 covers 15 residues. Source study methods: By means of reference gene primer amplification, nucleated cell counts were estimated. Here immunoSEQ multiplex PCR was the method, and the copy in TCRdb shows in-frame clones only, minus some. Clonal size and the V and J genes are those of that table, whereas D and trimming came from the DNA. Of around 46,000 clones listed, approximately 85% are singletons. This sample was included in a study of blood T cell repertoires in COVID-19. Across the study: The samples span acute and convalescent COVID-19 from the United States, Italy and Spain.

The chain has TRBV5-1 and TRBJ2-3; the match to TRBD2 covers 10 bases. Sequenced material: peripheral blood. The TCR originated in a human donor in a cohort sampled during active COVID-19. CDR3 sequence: CASSLSGTSVDTQYF. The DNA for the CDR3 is TGCGCCAGCAGCTTGTCCGGGACTAGCGTAGATACGCAGTATTTT.